A selection of T cell receptor beta chains follows, all from one sample in a study of blood T cell repertoires in COVID-19. Sequencing used immunoSEQ multiplex PCR; TCRdb keeps in-frame clones, though not all of them. The top ten hold less than 5% of the sample, which has some 100,000 clones, around three quarters seen once. The sequencing sample was made of peripheral blood. The source of these receptors is a human donor in a cohort sampled during active or convalescent COVID-19. CDR3s include the opening cysteine and the closing phenylalanine or tryptophan. Fields, in order: J gene, clone size, V gene, D gene, CDR3 protein, CDR3 DNA. A D gene is named only where the DNA matches it firmly. The size field is filled for only some rows; it gives once, few, many or a size class.

j_gene: TRBJ2-7
abundance: NA
v_gene: TRBV6-2/TRBV6-3
d_gene: TRBD1
CDR3aa: CASSYSRRTGDYEQYF
CDR3nt: TGTGCCAGCAGTTACTCTCGTCGGACAGGGGACTACGAGCAGTACTTC

j_gene: TRBJ2-1
abundance: NA
v_gene: TRBV3-1/TRBV3-2
d_gene: NA
CDR3aa: CASSQVLAPEQFF
CDR3nt: TGTGCCAGCAGCCAAGTACTAGCTCCTGAGCAGTTCTTC

j_gene: TRBJ1-1
abundance: NA
v_gene: TRBV9
d_gene: NA
CDR3aa: CASSVLQSNTEAFF
CDR3nt: TGTGCCAGCAGCGTACTACAGTCCAACACTGAAGCTTTCTTT

j_gene: TRBJ2-7
abundance: NA
v_gene: TRBV4-3
d_gene: TRBD1
CDR3aa: CASSQGTGRIYEQYF
CDR3nt: TGCGCCAGCAGCCAAGGGACAGGGCGAATCTACGAGCAGTACTTC

j_gene: TRBJ2-1
abundance: NA
v_gene: TRBV27
d_gene: TRBD2
CDR3aa: CASRTSGSINEQFF
CDR3nt: TGTGCCAGCAGGACTAGCGGGAGTATAAATGAGCAGTTCTTC

j_gene: TRBJ2-2
abundance: NA
v_gene: TRBV5-5
d_gene: NA
CDR3aa: CASSKQANTGELFF
CDR3nt: TGTGCCAGCAGTAAACAGGCGAACACCGGGGAGCTGTTTTTT

j_gene: TRBJ2-1
abundance: NA
v_gene: TRBV5-4
d_gene: TRBD2
CDR3aa: CASSPGVAGNEQFF
CDR3nt: TGTGCCAGCAGCCCGGGGGTAGCGGGCAATGAGCAGTTCTTC

j_gene: TRBJ2-5
abundance: few
v_gene: TRBV7-9
d_gene: TRBD2
CDR3aa: CASSPVVGLAKETQYF
CDR3nt: TGTGCCAGCAGTCCAGTCGTGGGACTAGCGAAAGAGACCCAGTACTTC

j_gene: TRBJ1-5
abundance: NA
v_gene: TRBV5-8
d_gene: NA
CDR3aa: CASSTAGTMVGNQPQHF
CDR3nt: TGTGCCAGCAGCACCGCCGGGACAATGGTGGGCAATCAGCCCCAGCATTTT

j_gene: TRBJ1-2
abundance: once
v_gene: TRBV7-8
d_gene: NA
CDR3aa: CASSLGGRTLPGYGYTF
CDR3nt: TGTGCCAGCAGCTTAGGGGGCAGGACACTACCGGGCTATGGCTACACCTTC

j_gene: TRBJ1-3
abundance: NA
v_gene: TRBV19
d_gene: NA
CDR3aa: CASGTPFSGNTIYF
CDR3nt: TGTGCCAGTGGCACCCCTTTCTCTGGAAACACCATATATTTT

j_gene: TRBJ2-1
abundance: NA
v_gene: TRBV28
d_gene: NA
CDR3aa: CASSYSGIVIEQFF
CDR3nt: TGTGCCAGCAGCTACTCGGGAATCGTAATTGAGCAGTTCTTC

j_gene: TRBJ1-6
abundance: NA
v_gene: TRBV7-2
d_gene: NA
CDR3aa: CASSNRRVNSPLHF
CDR3nt: TGTGCCAGCAGCAACCGACGGGTTAATTCACCCCTCCACTTT

j_gene: TRBJ2-1
abundance: NA
v_gene: TRBV19
d_gene: NA
CDR3aa: CASSKVGAALQLLEQFF
CDR3nt: TGTGCCAGTAGTAAGGTGGGGGCAGCCCTGCAACTTCTGGAGCAGTTCTTC

j_gene: TRBJ1-2
abundance: NA
v_gene: TRBV9
d_gene: NA
CDR3aa: CASSVGKRGLLSYTF
CDR3nt: TGTGCCAGCAGCGTAGGGAAGCGGGGGCTTCTTAGCTACACCTTC

j_gene: TRBJ2-5
abundance: NA
v_gene: TRBV6-2/TRBV6-3
d_gene: TRBD1
CDR3aa: CASSSQGNLVETQYF
CDR3nt: TGTGCCAGCAGTTCACAGGGGAACCTCGTAGAGACCCAGTACTTC

j_gene: TRBJ1-5
abundance: NA
v_gene: TRBV28
d_gene: NA
CDR3aa: CASSPRGAGGGGQPQHF
CDR3nt: TGTGCCAGCAGTCCCCGGGGGGCTGGGGGAGGCGGACAGCCCCAGCATTTT

j_gene: TRBJ1-2
abundance: NA
v_gene: TRBV12-3/TRBV12-4
d_gene: NA
CDR3aa: CASSLQGQYGYTF
CDR3nt: TGTGCCAGCAGTCTACAGGGTCAGTATGGCTACACCTTC

j_gene: TRBJ1-2
abundance: NA
v_gene: TRBV4-1
d_gene: TRBD1
CDR3aa: CASSQDGRGRRDGYTF
CDR3nt: TGCGCCAGCAGCCAAGACGGCAGGGGGCGCCGAGATGGCTACACCTTC

j_gene: TRBJ1-3
abundance: few
v_gene: TRBV7-9
d_gene: TRBD1
CDR3aa: CASSWDRGNIYPLNTIYF
CDR3nt: TGTGCCAGCAGCTGGGACAGGGGTAATATTTATCCCTTAAACACCATATATTTT

j_gene: TRBJ2-3
abundance: NA
v_gene: TRBV18
d_gene: TRBD2
CDR3aa: CASSPGGADADTQYF
CDR3nt: TGTGCCAGCTCACCCGGGGGGGCGGACGCAGATACGCAGTATTTT

j_gene: TRBJ2-3
abundance: NA
v_gene: TRBV7-2
d_gene: NA
CDR3aa: CASSLLGRSSTDTQYF
CDR3nt: TGTGCCAGCAGCTTACTGGGGCGATCTAGCACAGATACGCAGTATTTT

j_gene: TRBJ2-1
abundance: few
v_gene: TRBV4-3
d_gene: TRBD1
CDR3aa: CASSQGLGQRPNEQFF
CDR3nt: TGCGCCAGCAGCCAAGGTTTGGGACAGAGACCCAATGAGCAGTTCTTC

j_gene: TRBJ1-1
abundance: NA
v_gene: TRBV6-5
d_gene: TRBD1
CDR3aa: CASSPPGQQYKAFF
CDR3nt: TGTGCCAGCAGTCCGCCGGGACAGCAATATAAAGCTTTCTTT

j_gene: TRBJ2-7
abundance: few
v_gene: TRBV5-1
d_gene: TRBD2
CDR3aa: CASSGTRAEQYF
CDR3nt: TGCGCCAGTTCCGGGACTAGAGCCGAGCAGTACTTC

j_gene: TRBJ1-1
abundance: NA
v_gene: TRBV18
d_gene: NA
CDR3aa: CASSPPAQGHTEAFF
CDR3nt: TGTGCCAGCTCACCACCGGCCCAGGGGCACACTGAAGCTTTCTTT

j_gene: TRBJ1-1
abundance: NA
v_gene: TRBV4-1
d_gene: NA
CDR3aa: CASSQGGVAEAFF
CDR3nt: TGCGCCAGCAGCCAAGGGGGGGTGGCTGAAGCTTTCTTT

j_gene: TRBJ2-5
abundance: NA
v_gene: TRBV2
d_gene: TRBD1
CDR3aa: CASSNKDRVETQYF
CDR3nt: TGTGCCAGCAGCAACAAGGACAGGGTCGAGACCCAGTACTTC

j_gene: TRBJ2-7
abundance: NA
v_gene: TRBV6-5
d_gene: TRBD1
CDR3aa: CASTGTAAYEQYF
CDR3nt: TGTGCCAGCACTGGGACAGCCGCCTACGAGCAGTACTTC

j_gene: TRBJ2-7
abundance: NA
v_gene: TRBV5-1
d_gene: NA
CDR3aa: CASSLAPADLSYEQYF
CDR3nt: TGCGCCAGCAGCCTGGCCCCAGCGGATCTATCCTACGAGCAGTACTTC

j_gene: TRBJ1-6
abundance: NA
v_gene: TRBV2
d_gene: NA
CDR3aa: CASSEQIYNSPLHF
CDR3nt: TGTGCCAGCAGTGAACAGATTTATAATTCACCCCTCCACTTT

j_gene: TRBJ2-2
abundance: once
v_gene: TRBV10-3
d_gene: TRBD1
CDR3aa: CAIGRTGGYTGELFF
CDR3nt: TGTGCCATTGGGCGGACAGGGGGGTACACCGGGGAGCTGTTTTTT

j_gene: TRBJ1-1
abundance: NA
v_gene: TRBV12-3/TRBV12-4
d_gene: NA
CDR3aa: CASSLGRNTEAFF
CDR3nt: TGTGCCAGCAGTTTAGGGAGGAACACTGAAGCTTTCTTT

j_gene: TRBJ2-2
abundance: NA
v_gene: TRBV9
d_gene: NA
CDR3aa: CASSVIALNGELFF
CDR3nt: TGTGCCAGCAGCGTCATCGCGTTGAACGGGGAGCTGTTTTTT

j_gene: TRBJ2-1
abundance: NA
v_gene: TRBV4-3
d_gene: TRBD2
CDR3aa: CASSQGGLAGNEQFF
CDR3nt: TGCGCCAGCAGCCAAGGGGGACTAGCAGGCAATGAGCAGTTCTTC

j_gene: TRBJ1-2
abundance: NA
v_gene: TRBV6-5
d_gene: TRBD1
CDR3aa: CASSYFDRGGRYGYTF
CDR3nt: TGTGCCAGCAGTTACTTCGACAGGGGTGGTCGTTATGGCTACACCTTC

j_gene: TRBJ2-7
abundance: NA
v_gene: TRBV28
d_gene: NA
CDR3aa: CASSLSFSGPYEQYF
CDR3nt: TGTGCCAGCAGTTTATCCTTTAGCGGTCCCTACGAGCAGTACTTC

j_gene: TRBJ2-1
abundance: NA
v_gene: TRBV7-2
d_gene: TRBD2
CDR3aa: CASSYRLAGVPYNEQFF
CDR3nt: TGTGCCAGCAGCTACAGACTAGCGGGAGTCCCCTACAATGAGCAGTTCTTC

j_gene: TRBJ1-2
abundance: NA
v_gene: TRBV19
d_gene: NA
CDR3aa: CASSIVLTMGPNYGYTF
CDR3nt: TGTGCCAGTAGTATAGTTCTAACCATGGGGCCTAACTATGGCTACACCTTC

j_gene: TRBJ2-1
abundance: NA
v_gene: TRBV12-3/TRBV12-4
d_gene: NA
CDR3aa: CASSLGPGEQFF
CDR3nt: TGTGCCAGCAGTTTAGGCCCGGGGGAGCAGTTCTTC

j_gene: TRBJ2-1
abundance: NA
v_gene: TRBV3-1/TRBV3-2
d_gene: TRBD1
CDR3aa: CASSPAVVWDRDIGRGSYNEQFF
CDR3nt: TGTGCCAGCAGCCCCGCTGTGGTTTGGGACAGGGATATAGGCCGGGGATCCTACAATGAGCAGTTCTTC

j_gene: TRBJ1-5
abundance: NA
v_gene: TRBV30
d_gene: NA
CDR3aa: CACRNRVNSNQPQHF
CDR3nt: TGTGCCTGCCGTAATCGGGTTAATAGCAATCAGCCCCAGCATTTT

j_gene: TRBJ2-5
abundance: NA
v_gene: TRBV3-1/TRBV3-2
d_gene: TRBD2
CDR3aa: CASSLPGLAGAKETQYF
CDR3nt: TGTGCCAGCAGCCTACCCGGACTAGCGGGGGCCAAAGAGACCCAGTACTTC

j_gene: TRBJ2-7
abundance: NA
v_gene: TRBV19
d_gene: TRBD1
CDR3aa: CASATGISYEQYF
CDR3nt: TGTGCCAGCGCGACAGGGATCTCCTACGAGCAGTACTTC

j_gene: TRBJ2-3
abundance: NA
v_gene: TRBV25-1
d_gene: NA
CDR3aa: CASSEWRGNTDTQYF
CDR3nt: TGTGCCAGCAGTGAATGGCGGGGAAACACAGATACGCAGTATTTT

j_gene: TRBJ2-7
abundance: NA
v_gene: TRBV28
d_gene: TRBD1
CDR3aa: CASRSSLGDSSEQYF
CDR3nt: TGTGCCAGCAGGTCCTCCCTGGGGGACAGTTCGGAGCAGTACTTC

j_gene: TRBJ2-2
abundance: NA
v_gene: TRBV21-1
d_gene: NA
CDR3aa: CASRRRAGGNTGELFF
CDR3nt: TGTGCCAGCAGACGGAGGGCAGGGGGGAACACCGGGGAGCTGTTTTTT

j_gene: TRBJ1-5
abundance: NA
v_gene: TRBV6-1
d_gene: TRBD1
CDR3aa: CASSEWARTGNNQPQHF
CDR3nt: TGTGCCAGCAGTGAATGGGCCCGGACAGGGAATAATCAGCCCCAGCATTTT

j_gene: TRBJ1-1
abundance: NA
v_gene: TRBV14
d_gene: NA
CDR3aa: CASSVGGNTEAFF
CDR3nt: TGTGCCAGCAGCGTCGGGGGGAACACTGAAGCTTTCTTT

j_gene: TRBJ2-1
abundance: NA
v_gene: TRBV6-4
d_gene: TRBD1
CDR3aa: CASSRQGSSYNEQFF
CDR3nt: TGTGCCAGCAGCCGACAGGGTAGTTCCTACAATGAGCAGTTCTTC

j_gene: TRBJ2-1
abundance: NA
v_gene: TRBV5-4
d_gene: TRBD1
CDR3aa: CASSAGQAVSREQFF
CDR3nt: TGTGCCAGCAGCGCGGGACAGGCTGTATCGCGGGAGCAGTTCTTC